The T cell receptor beta chain under discussion was sequenced for a study of T-cell memory formation after mild COVID-19. Study observations and caveats: Clones that contracted from day 15 to 85 were balanced CD4/CD8, while later expanders leaned CD4+. Contracting CD4+ clones were located mainly in CM and EM, and CD8+ clones in EMRA. The finding that pre-infection memory included some responding clones suggested that cross-reactive memory joined.

TCRdb reanalysed the 5' RACE reads using MiXCR and keeps one entry per CDR3 protein. Among about 180,000 distinct CDR3 sequences listed, 15% to 20% were seen once. Notes on this clonotype: Antigen: not known.

Germline CDR1 SGHTA, CDR2 FQGNSA. J lost 6 bases, V lost 3 bases, and 5 bases had no gene match. The CDR3 is 14 amino acids. This receptor was obtained from an adult woman who had mild COVID-19 (a few samples of this study predate the infection). Cell type and time point are not known. The gene calls are TRBV7-2 and TRBJ2-1; 7 nucleotides agree with TRBD2. The source material was PBMCs or a T cell subset sorted from them (not recorded which). The CDR3 sequence is CASSFWGRANEQFF. CDR3 bases: TGTGCCAGCAGCTTCTGGGGGAGGGCCAATGAGCAGTTCTTC.